Listed below are T cell receptor beta chains from one sample, sequenced in a study of T cell changes during pregnancy in multiple sclerosis. Only in-frame clones appear in the TCRdb table, and some are missing; sequencing was by immunoSEQ multiplex PCR. The data contain 95,000 to 100,000 clones, about 90% of them singletons. The source material was peripheral blood, sampled after pregnancy. All receptors derive from a female donor in good health, enrolled as a control in a pregnancy study. CDR3s include the opening cysteine and the closing phenylalanine or tryptophan. The D gene is left open where the match is weak. The size of a clone is reported for some rows only, either as once, few or many, or as a class for expanded clones.

D	J	V	size	DNA	CDR3
.	TRBJ2-3	TRBV15	.	TGTGCCACCAGCAGCCCCGAGGGCTTGGTACCAGATACGCAGTATTTT	CATSSPEGLVPDTQYF
.	TRBJ1-2	TRBV27	few	TGTGCCAGCAGTAAGAACAGAGAACAAAACTATGGCTACACCTTC	CASSKNREQNYGYTF
.	TRBJ1-2	TRBV5-5	.	TGTGCCAGCAGCTTGCGTCCAGGGGCCTATGGCTACACCTTC	CASSLRPGAYGYTF
.	TRBJ1-2	TRBV29-1	.	TGCAGCGTCTGGGAGGGAGAGAATGGCTACACCTTC	CSVWEGENGYTF
TRBD2	TRBJ2-3	TRBV11-2	.	TGTGCCAGCGGGGGGGGAGGGAGCGTCAGGGATACGCAGTATTTT	CASGGGGSVRDTQYF
TRBD1	TRBJ2-7	TRBV6-1	.	TGTGCCAGCAGTGAGGGACAGGGGAGGTACGAGCAGTACTTC	CASSEGQGRYEQYF
.	TRBJ2-7	TRBV19	few	TGTGCCAGTAGGCCGGGACACAACTCCTACGAGCAGTACTTC	CASRPGHNSYEQYF
.	TRBJ1-5	TRBV6-1	once	TGTGCCAGCAGTGAAATGATCACCCGGGAGCAGCCCCAGCATTTT	CASSEMITREQPQHF
.	TRBJ1-1	TRBV5-1	.	TGCGCCAGCAGCTGGAAGGGGATCGAAGCTTTCTTT	CASSWKGIEAFF
TRBD2	TRBJ2-1	TRBV18	.	TGTGCCAGCTCACCAGGGACTAGGGACAATGAGCAGTTCTTC	CASSPGTRDNEQFF
TRBD1	TRBJ1-5	TRBV15	once	TGTGCCACCAGCAGGTACAGGGGTGCCCATCAGCCCCAGCATTTT	CATSRYRGAHQPQHF
.	TRBJ2-5	TRBV6-5	.	TGTGCCACTGGTATGGGGGACATGGAGACCCAGTACTTC	CATGMGDMETQYF
TRBD2	TRBJ2-1	TRBV2	.	TGTGCCAGCAGCCCAGACAGACAAGGTCCGGGACTAGCGTACAATGAGCAGTTCTTC	CASSPDRQGPGLAYNEQFF
.	TRBJ2-2	TRBV13	.	TGTGCCAGCAGCACAAAGAACACCGGGGAGCTGTTTTTT	CASSTKNTGELFF
.	TRBJ1-1	TRBV7-3	.	TGTGCCAGCAAAGAGCGGATGAACACTGAAGCTTTCTTT	CASKERMNTEAFF
.	TRBJ1-2	TRBV5-4	.	TGTGCCAGCAGCCGGAATAACGGGGACTATGGCTACACCTTC	CASSRNNGDYGYTF